The 32 T cell receptor beta chains below all came from one sample that was sequenced in a study of shared clonotypes between healthy human individuals. CD45RO-negative CD8 cells positively selected for CCR7 made up the naive population, which excluded terminally differentiated effector memory CD45RA+ cells. Only in-frame clones appear in the TCRdb table, and some are missing; sequencing was by immunoSEQ multiplex PCR. The repertoire holds around 1,900,000 clones, with roughly 95% as singletons. The sequenced sample was naive CD8+ T cells from PBMCs. The source of these receptors is a man aged 18 to 29 in good health. Some clones in this sample may be carry-over from other donors' samples.

The V call is TRBV2, the J call TRBJ2-7; tentatively, D is TRBD1 or TRBD2 (6 bases each). Germline values: CDR1 SNHLY, CDR2 FYNNEI. The CDR3 covers 14 residues. V dropped 6 bases and J dropped 6 bases, with 18 bases sitting between them. CDR3 loop: CASSGDTEGLEQYF. The CDR3 DNA follows: TGTGCCAGCAGCGGGGACACGGAGGGGCTCGAGCAGTACTTC.

This chain uses TRBV5-1 with TRBJ2-7; D gene ambiguous. This CDR3 contains 14 residues. Trimming stripped 0 bases from V and 0 bases from J, with 7 bases between. Germline V CDR1 and CDR2: SGHRS, YFSETQ. The CDR3 DNA reads as TGCGCCAGCAGCTTGGTTGATTCCTCCTACGAGCAGTACTTC. Protein sequence: CASSLVDSSYEQYF.

V gene TRBV4-3 combines with J gene TRBJ2-7, with D possibly TRBD1 on 5 matching bases. V dropped 1 base and J dropped 2 bases, with 9 bases sitting between them. CDR3 size: 14 residues. Germline V gene lookup returns CDR1 LGHNA and CDR2 YSLEER. For the CDR3, the DNA is TGCGCCAGCAGCCAAGTGGAAGGGGCCTACGAGCAGTACTTC. Translating gives CASSQVEGAYEQYF.

The rearrangement uses TRBV7-9 and TRBJ2-1; 7 positions match TRBD1. J lost 2 bases, V lost 10 bases, and 8 bases had no gene match. The CDR3 extends over 14 amino acids. CDR1 and CDR2 (germline): SEHNR, FQNEAQ (reference sequence). The CDR3 nucleotides read TGTGCCACAACAGGGGCCCGAGCCTACAATGAGCAGTTCTTC. It translates to CATTGARAYNEQFF.

The chain joins TRBV28 to TRBJ2-1, with 13 bases that match TRBD2. Germline CDR1 and CDR2: MDHEN and SYDVKM. This CDR3 is 14 amino acids long. Trimming removed 5 bases from V and 9 bases from J; junction bases left unmatched: 4. Here the CDR3 reads CASSTGLAGIEQFF. The CDR3 DNA reads as TGTGCCAGCAGTACGGGACTAGCGGGAATTGAGCAGTTCTTC. Looking up the rest from reference TRBV28 and TRBJ2-1 gives the full variable domain: DVKVTQSSRYLVKRTGEKVFLECVQDMDHENMFWYRQDPGLGLRLIYFSYDVKMKEKGDIPEGYSVSREKKERFSLILESASTNQTSMYLCASSTGLAGIEQFFGPGTRLTVL.

V and J are TRBV9 and TRBJ2-7; TRBD1 or TRBD2 may be the D gene (6 bases each). This CDR3 region has 15 residues. CDR1 is SGDLS and CDR2 is YYNGEE in the germline V gene. Trimming took off 0 bases at V and 2 bases at J, with 12 bases between the two ends. The CDR3 DNA sequence: TGTGCCAGCAGCGTAGGGGGGGCTAGCACCTACGAGCAGTACTTC. Translation gives CASSVGGASTYEQYF.

The V gene is TRBV7-2, the J gene TRBJ1-3; a possible D gene is TRBD1 (5 bases). Trimming pared 8 bases from V and 2 bases from J, leaving 16 bases between. Germline CDR1 and CDR2: SGHTA and FQGNSA. This CDR3 comprises 15 residues. The CDR3 protein is CASSLGGPPGNTIYF. The CDR3 bases are TGTGCCAGCTCATTGGGGGGTCCGCCTGGAAACACCATATATTTT.

The V and J genes are TRBV9 and TRBJ2-5; 8 bases align to TRBD1. V lost 4 bases and J lost 2; bases outside the gene matches: 10. Germline-derived CDR1 and CDR2 are SGDLS and YYNGEE. This CDR3 has 16 amino acids. CDR3 sequence: CASSSSGTGSQETQYF. DNA of the CDR3: TGTGCCAGCAGCTCATCCGGGACAGGCTCTCAAGAGACCCAGTACTTC.

The chain carries TRBV19 and TRBJ2-7; D uncertain. Trimming left V 4 bases short and J 0 bases short, with 7 bases between. Germline CDR1 and CDR2: LNHDA and SQIVND (reference sequence). CDR3 size: 13 residues. This CDR3 is CASSTPFSYEQYF. CDR3 nucleotide sequence: TGTGCCAGTAGTACCCCGTTCTCCTACGAGCAGTACTTC.

This clone was counted a single time. This specimen includes other DNA sequences encoding the same CDR3. The chain carries TRBV9 and TRBJ1-4; D gene uncertain. Trimming stripped 0 bases from V and 8 bases from J, with 8 bases between. Germline assignment: CDR1 SGDLS and CDR2 YYNGEE. The CDR3 sequence is 13 residues long. In nucleotides, the CDR3 is TGTGCCAGCAGCGTAGCTGGCGGGGAAAAACTGTTTTTT. This codes for CASSVAGGEKLFF.

The chain couples TRBV19 to TRBJ2-2; unclear D gene. V was trimmed by 3 bases and J by 6 bases, leaving 8 bases between them. Germline V gene lookup returns CDR1 LNHDA and CDR2 SQIVND (reference sequence). This CDR3 region has 13 residues. The CDR3 DNA reads TGTGCCAGTAGTATGTCAGCGCCCGGGGAGCTGTTTTTT. It yields the protein CASSMSAPGELFF.

The chain couples TRBV29-1 to TRBJ2-1, with D unresolved. The CDR3 has 12 amino acids. CDR1 and CDR2 from the germline V gene are SQVTM and ANQGSEA. Between the trimmed V and J ends, which lost 8 bases and 2 bases, there was a span of 10 bases. The CDR3 reads CSLTKPYNEQFF. CDR3 nucleotides: TGCAGCTTGACAAAACCCTACAATGAGCAGTTCTTC.

The chain recombines TRBV5-1 with TRBJ1-1, with a weak D call TRBD1 (5 bases). The germline V gene has CDR1 SGHRS and CDR2 YFSETQ. The CDR3 sequence is 14 residues long. V shed 5 bases and J shed 5 bases, with 16 bases lying between them. The CDR3 DNA reads as TGCGCCAGCAGGCTGCCCGAGAGGGGTACTGAAGCTTTCTTT. Translated: CASRLPERGTEAFF.

The chain couples TRBV9 to TRBJ2-7; TRBD1 agrees at 8 bases. The length of the CDR3 is 15 residues. Looked up from germline, CDR1 is SGDLS and CDR2 is YYNGEE. J lost 3 bases, V lost 0 bases, and 5 bases had no gene match. The CDR3 spells CASSVGTGWSYEQYF. CDR3 bases: TGTGCCAGCAGCGTAGGGACAGGGTGGAGCTACGAGCAGTACTTC. Combining the CDR3 with reference TRBV9 and TRBJ2-7 gives the whole variable domain DSGVTQTPKHLITATGQRVTLRCSPRSGDLSVYWYQQSLDQGLQFLIQYYNGEERAKGNILERFSAQQFPDLHSELNLSSLELGDSALYFCASSVGTGWSYEQYFGPGTRLTVT.

CDR3 bases: TGTGCCAGCAGTTTACCACGTGTGGGACTCCCTCGCTCCTACGAGCAGTACTTC. Its protein is CASSLPRVGLPRSYEQYF. V and J are TRBV28 and TRBJ2-7; D might be TRBD2 (6 bases). V lost 2 bases to trimming and J lost 0 bases, with 20 bases between them. Per germline, CDR1 MDHEN and CDR2 SYDVKM. This CDR3 is 18 amino acids long.

Worth noting for this clone: This sample includes further DNA sequences coding for the same CDR3. This rearrangement joins TRBV2 to TRBJ1-1, with a possible D match to TRBD1 (5 bases). CDR1 and CDR2 (germline): SNHLY, FYNNEI. CDR3 length equals 15 residues. This chain's CDR3 is CASTDPAGGATEAFF. The CDR3, as DNA: TGTGCGTCTACTGACCCGGCAGGCGGGGCTACTGAAGCTTTCTTT.

This clone has just one count. Other DNA variants within this sample encode the same CDR3. The genes are TRBV6-6 and TRBJ2-7; D is possibly TRBD1 (5 bases). The CDR3 is 11 amino acids. The germline gives CDR1 MNHNY, CDR2 SVGAGI (reference sequence). Trimming shortened V by 6 bases and J by 6 bases, and 9 bases separated the two germline ends. CDR3 DNA: TGTGCCAGCAGGCAGGGTGGCGAGCAGTACTTC. This codes for CASRQGGEQYF.

The chain employs TRBV6-5 and TRBJ1-5, with no clear D. The CDR3 sequence is 15 residues long. The ends were cut back, 6 bases at V and 6 bases at J, with 18 bases in the middle. Germline CDR1 reads MNHEY; CDR2 reads SVGAGI. The CDR3 here is CASSATRMGIQPQHF. CDR3 nucleotide sequence: TGTGCCAGCAGCGCTACCAGGATGGGTATTCAGCCCCAGCATTTT.

This sequence joins TRBV27 and TRBJ2-7; 9 nucleotides agree with TRBD1. In germline, CDR1 is MNHEY, CDR2 SMNVEV (reference sequence). The CDR3 loop spans 14 amino acids. The trim removed 6 bases at V and 6 bases at J, leaving 9 bases unmatched. The CDR3 DNA reads TGTGCCAGCAGGGACAGGGGTTCATTAATCGAGCAGTACTTC. This codes for CASRDRGSLIEQYF.

The chain links TRBV19 to TRBJ2-7; 7 nucleotides match TRBD1. Trimming cost V 5 bases and J 0 bases; bases outside gene matches: 7. Germline-derived CDR1 and CDR2 are LNHDA and SQIVND (reference sequence). This CDR3 comprises 15 residues. Here the CDR3 DNA reads TGTGCCAGTAGTGGCCCCGGGACAGACTCCTACGAGCAGTACTTC. This sequence encodes CASSGPGTDSYEQYF.

The chain combines TRBV7-9 with TRBJ2-5; D remains ambiguous. CDR1 SEHNR and CDR2 FQNEAQ come from the germline V gene (reference sequence). Deletions cut 4 bases from V and 2 bases from J, with 11 bases between. The CDR3 length is 14 residues. CDR3 loop: CASSSPSTQETQYF. The CDR3 DNA is TGTGCCAGCAGCTCGCCCTCGACTCAAGAGACCCAGTACTTC.

This clone has only one observation. This chain uses TRBV19 with TRBJ2-3; D might be TRBD1 or TRBD2, each matching 5 bases. The CDR3 loop spans 18 amino acids. Trimming cost V 3 bases and J 0 bases, with 19 bases left between them. The germline V gene encodes CDR1 LNHDA and CDR2 SQIVND (reference sequence). Here the CDR3 reads CASSIAPLEGSSTDTQYF. CDR3 DNA sequence: TGTGCCAGTAGTATTGCCCCACTAGAGGGGTCGAGCACAGATACGCAGTATTTT.

Notes on this clone: Other nucleotide sequences from this sample produce the same CDR3. V is TRBV11-2 and J is TRBJ2-7, with D perhaps TRBD1 or TRBD2 (5 bases each). The CDR3 sequence is 14 residues long. Looked up from germline, CDR1 is SGHAT and CDR2 is FQNNGV. Trimming left V 5 bases short and J 2 bases short, with 13 bases between. CDR3 protein: CASSLVSGPYEQYF. As DNA, the CDR3 is TGTGCCAGCAGCCTGGTGTCGGGGCCCTACGAGCAGTACTTC.

The genes are TRBV10-2 and TRBJ2-7, with D hard to call. CDR1 and CDR2 (germline): WSHSY, SAAADI. The V end lost 4 bases, the J end lost 2 bases, and 12 bases lay between the germline ends. There are 14 residues in the CDR3. In DNA form, the CDR3 reads TGCGCCAGCAGTGGGAGCAACTCAGCCTACGAGCAGTACTTC. Protein product: CASSGSNSAYEQYF.

The rearrangement joins TRBV2 to TRBJ1-4, with D uncertain. V was shortened by 6 bases and J by 3 bases, with 17 bases between the two germline ends. Germline assignment: CDR1 SNHLY and CDR2 FYNNEI. CDR3 size: 16 residues. The CDR3: CASRVEIRRANEKLFF. The DNA of the CDR3 is TGTGCCAGCAGAGTCGAAATTAGGCGGGCTAATGAAAAACTGTTTTTT.

The V call is TRBV29-1, the J call TRBJ2-1; TRBD2 matches 10 bases. V dropped 4 bases and J dropped 15; count of bases not matched to a gene: 12. Germline assignment: CDR1 SQVTM and CDR2 ANQGSEA. This CDR3 comprises 13 residues. The CDR3 protein is CSVVVEREGPGFF. The CDR3 nucleotides read TGCAGCGTTGTGGTCGAGCGGGAGGGTCCAGGGTTCTTC.

The chain uses TRBV6-1 and TRBJ2-7; D remains ambiguous. Trimming removed 1 base from V and 4 bases from J, with 17 bases in between. CDR1 and CDR2 from the germline V gene are MNHNS and SASEGT. The CDR3 runs to 16 residues. CDR3 region: CASSEGLGRGPYEQYF. CDR3 DNA sequence: TGTGCCAGCAGTGAAGGCCTTGGGCGAGGCCCTTACGAGCAGTACTTC.

The V gene is TRBV6-5, the J gene TRBJ2-1, with a weak D call TRBD1 (5 bases). Germline lookup yields CDR1 MNHEY and CDR2 SVGAGI. CDR3 size: 15 residues. V lost 6 bases, J lost 0 bases, and 12 bases lay in between. Here the CDR3 DNA reads TGTGCCAGCAGCACCGACAGCCTCTCCTACAATGAGCAGTTCTTC. Residues: CASSTDSLSYNEQFF.

The CDR3 is CASSPRRGAGQPQHF. The CDR3 DNA follows: TGTGCCAGCAGCCCTCGGCGGGGGGCTGGTCAGCCCCAGCATTTT. The rearrangement uses TRBV7-8 and TRBJ1-5, with D possibly TRBD1 on 6 matching bases. The V and J ends lost 5 bases and 6 bases respectively, with 17 bases between them. Germline assignment: CDR1 SGHVS and CDR2 FQNEAQ. The length of the CDR3 is 15 residues.

The CDR3 sequence: CASLWATWQAFF. The CDR3 region has the DNA TGTGCCAGCCTGTGGGCGACATGGCAAGCTTTCTTT. V gene TRBV2 combines with J gene TRBJ1-1; the D is unclear. This CDR3 region has 12 residues. The germline V gene encodes CDR1 SNHLY and CDR2 FYNNEI. V was shortened by 8 bases and J by 9 bases, with 16 bases between the two germline ends.

The chain carries TRBV6-6 and TRBJ2-7; D is perhaps TRBD1 or TRBD2 (5 bases each). This CDR3 comprises 13 residues. Germline V gene sequence: CDR1 MNHNY, CDR2 SVGAGI (reference sequence). V lost 6 bases, J lost 7 bases, and 16 bases lay in between. CDR3 sequence: CASRSGLRGEQYF. CDR3 sequence (DNA): TGTGCCAGCAGATCGGGGCTCCGGGGAGAGCAGTACTTC.

A word on this clone: Other nucleotide sequences in the sample specify the same CDR3. V usage is TRBV28 and J usage is TRBJ1-5; no clear D gene. The germline CDR1 and CDR2 sequences are MDHEN and SYDVKM. The CDR3 contains 11 residues. V was shortened by 5 bases and J by 3 bases, with 2 bases between the two germline ends. This chain's CDR3 is CASSANQPQHF. Written as DNA, the CDR3 is TGTGCCAGCAGTGCCAATCAGCCCCAGCATTTT.